These T cell receptor beta chains were read from a single sample in a study of blood T cells in healthy people across ages. TCRdb passed the 5' RACE reads through MiXCR, listing each CDR3 protein once. The data hold about 680,000 distinct CDR3 sequences, with roughly 49% observed a single time. The material sequenced was blood. The receptors were gathered from a woman between 55 and 75 years old in good health. Both conserved end residues are trimmed from each CDR3. The order of the fields is clone size, V gene, J gene, CDR3 protein. Rows give clone size only sometimes, using once, few, many, or a class for an expanded clone.

>NA|TRBV7-2|TRBJ2-5
ASSSARVIETQY
>NA|TRBV7-9|TRBJ1-2
ASSLDRAGDGYT
>NA|TRBV27|NA
ASSSSGRGETQY
>NA|TRBV7-9|TRBJ2-7
ASSSLGQNYEQY
>NA|TRBV5-5|TRBJ2-1
ASSLVAGVNHNEQF
>few|TRBV5-5|TRBJ2-3
ASSFSGVNTQY
>NA|TRBV29-1|TRBJ2-5
SVSSGRAGEQY
>NA|TRBV12-3/TRBV12-4|TRBJ1-5
ASSLRDDQPQH
>NA|TRBV27|TRBJ2-7
ASRAQGNSYEQY
>NA|TRBV29-1|TRBJ2-7
SVGPSGTGRDEQY
>NA|TRBV6-2/TRBV6-3|TRBJ2-1
ASSYLGGNYNEQF
>NA|TRBV28|TRBJ2-1
ASSSDLRLAGAGYNEQF
>NA|TRBV12-3/TRBV12-4|TRBJ1-2
ASLQGSANYGYT
>NA|TRBV11-2|TRBJ2-7
ACSLVARAKQY
>once|TRBV6-5|TRBJ1-6
ASSKGDRGLSPLH
>few|TRBV12-3/TRBV12-4|TRBJ2-7
ASRAPGVGPSYEQY
>NA|TRBV20-1|TRBJ2-3
SARRPGTSGGTDTQY
>NA|TRBV28|TRBJ1-5
ASSPQGEGQPQH
>NA|TRBV4-3|TRBJ2-1
ASSRIYGEQF
>few|TRBV7-9|TRBJ1-4
ASRLNDEKLF
>few|TRBV20-1|NA
SALRSLPYNEQY
>NA|TRBV10-3|TRBJ1-1
AISEARGTEAF
>few|TRBV15|TRBJ2-6
ATSRDRLGANVLT
>NA|TRBV2|TRBJ2-3
ASSAGGWDTQY
>few|TRBV6-5|TRBJ2-7
ASSYGASGTYEQY
>NA|TRBV7-2|TRBJ1-2
ASSLEPPFGYT
>few|TRBV29-1|TRBJ2-1
SVARDQTYNEQF
>NA|TRBV7-3|TRBJ2-3
ASSPVVASDTQY
>NA|TRBV3-1|TRBJ2-3
ASRSGAGTDTQY
>few|TRBV7-9|TRBJ2-5
ASSETSYRAEQY
>few|TRBV7-2|TRBJ2-1
ASSLGGAGGYNEQF
>few|TRBV7-7|TRBJ2-5
ASSLAGGGGETQY
>NA|TRBV20-1|TRBJ2-3
SARDRSSGRTDTQY
>NA|TRBV24-1|TRBJ2-1
ATSDPTGGGGRAYNEQF